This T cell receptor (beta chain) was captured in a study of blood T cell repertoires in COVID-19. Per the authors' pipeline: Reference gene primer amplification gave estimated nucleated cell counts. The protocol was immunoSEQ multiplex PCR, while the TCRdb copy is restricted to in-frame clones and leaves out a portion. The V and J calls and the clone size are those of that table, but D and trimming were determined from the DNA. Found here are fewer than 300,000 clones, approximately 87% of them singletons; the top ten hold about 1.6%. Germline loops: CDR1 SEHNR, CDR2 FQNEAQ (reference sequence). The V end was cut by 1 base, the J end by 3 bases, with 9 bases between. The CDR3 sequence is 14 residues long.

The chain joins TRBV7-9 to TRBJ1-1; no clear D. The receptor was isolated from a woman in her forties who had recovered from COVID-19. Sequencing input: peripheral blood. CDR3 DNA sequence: TGTGCCAGCAGCTTAGTAGCCGGGGACACTGAAGCTTTCTTT. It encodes CASSLVAGDTEAFF. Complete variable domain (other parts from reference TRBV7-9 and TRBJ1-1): DTGVSQNPRHKITKRGQNVTFRCDPISEHNRLYWYRQTLGQGPEFLTYFQNEAQLEKSRLLSDRFSAERPKGSFSTLEIQRTEQGDSAMYLCASSLVAGDTEAFFGQGTRLTVV.